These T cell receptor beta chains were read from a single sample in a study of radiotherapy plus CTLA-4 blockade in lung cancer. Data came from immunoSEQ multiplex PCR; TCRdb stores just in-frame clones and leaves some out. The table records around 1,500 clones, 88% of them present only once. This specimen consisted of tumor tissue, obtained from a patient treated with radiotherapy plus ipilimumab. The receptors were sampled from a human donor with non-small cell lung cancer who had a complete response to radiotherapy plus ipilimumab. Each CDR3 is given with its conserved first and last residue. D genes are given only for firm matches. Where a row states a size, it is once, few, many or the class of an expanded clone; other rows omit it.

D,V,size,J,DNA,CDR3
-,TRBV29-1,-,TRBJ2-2,TGCAGCGTTGAAGATCAGACGTCGGTTGCCGGGGAGCTGTTTTTT,CSVEDQTSVAGELFF
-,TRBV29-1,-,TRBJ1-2,TGCAGCGTTGAAGAGTGGGGTGGCTACACCTTC,CSVEEWGGYTF
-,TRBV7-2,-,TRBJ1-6,TGTGCCAGCAGCTTGCACCTACAGGACTCAAGCTCCTATAATTCACCCCTCCACTTT,CASSLHLQDSSSYNSPLHF
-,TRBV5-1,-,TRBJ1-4,TGCGCCAGCAGCTTGGCTGGTCGGGGAGCGGAAAAACTGTTTTTT,CASSLAGRGAEKLFF
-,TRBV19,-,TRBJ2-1,TGTGCCAGTAGTATAGTAGATGAGCAGTTCTTC,CASSIVDEQFF
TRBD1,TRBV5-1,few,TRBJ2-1,TGCGCCAGCACCTGGGACAGCAATGAGCAGTTCTTC,CASTWDSNEQFF
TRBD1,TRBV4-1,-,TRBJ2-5,TGCGCCAGCAGCCCCCCACAGGGGATGGAGACCCAGTACTTC,CASSPPQGMETQYF
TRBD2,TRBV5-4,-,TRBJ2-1,TGTGCCAGCAGCCAAACTAGCGGGGGCTTCAATGAGCAGTTCTTC,CASSQTSGGFNEQFF
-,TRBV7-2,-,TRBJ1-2,TGTGCCAGCAGCTCCGGAATAGGGTACTATGGCTACACCTTC,CASSSGIGYYGYTF
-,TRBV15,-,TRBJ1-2,TGTGCCACCAGCGTTATTACGGGGAGCTACACCTTC,CATSVITGSYTF
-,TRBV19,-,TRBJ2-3,TGTGCCAGTAGTATCGACGGATATACGCAGTATTTT,CASSIDGYTQYF
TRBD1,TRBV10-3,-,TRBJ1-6,TGTGCCACTGGGACAGGATTCTCCTATAATTCACCCCTCCACTTT,CATGTGFSYNSPLHF
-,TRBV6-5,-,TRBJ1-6,TGTGCCAGCAGCCGACTGGGGACCGGTAATTCACCCCTCCACTTT,CASSRLGTGNSPLHF
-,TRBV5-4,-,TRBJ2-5,TGTGCCAGCAGCCCCCCCGGGGCAGCAGAGACCCAGTACTTC,CASSPPGAAETQYF
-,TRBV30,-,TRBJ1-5,TGTGCCTGGTCAGGCGGGGGAAGCAATCAGCCCCAGCATTTT,CAWSGGGSNQPQHF
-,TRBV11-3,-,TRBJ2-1,TGTGCCAGCAGCTTAGTGAGGTTGGGGGCCAATGAGCAGTTCTTC,CASSLVRLGANEQFF
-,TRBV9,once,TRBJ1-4,TGTGCCAGCACTCCAGGTACAACTAATGAAAAACTGTTTTTT,CASTPGTTNEKLFF
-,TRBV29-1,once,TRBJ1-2,TGCAGCGTTCAGGGGCAGCGCTCTAACTATGGCTACACCTTC,CSVQGQRSNYGYTF
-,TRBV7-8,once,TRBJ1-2,TGTGCCAGCAGCTTAGTGCTAGTTCCAGGGCCAATTGGGAAGGCTAACTATGGCTACACCTTC,CASSLVLVPGPIGKANYGYTF
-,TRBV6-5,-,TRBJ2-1,TGTGCCAGCAGTAGGGGTTCTGAGCAGTTCTTC,CASSRGSEQFF
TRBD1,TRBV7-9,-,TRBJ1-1,TGTGCCAGCAGCGTGGGACAGCTGAACACTGAAGCTTTCTTT,CASSVGQLNTEAFF
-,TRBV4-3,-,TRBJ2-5,TGCGCCAGCAGCCAAGGTACTAGCTGGAGGAAGACCCAGTACTTC,CASSQGTSWRKTQYF
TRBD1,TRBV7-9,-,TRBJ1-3,TGTGCCAGCAGCCCCGACAGGGGAGTTTTCTCCATATATTTT,CASSPDRGVFSIYF
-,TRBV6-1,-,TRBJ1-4,TGTGCCAGCAGTACCGACCCAGCAACTAATGAAAAACTGTTTTTT,CASSTDPATNEKLFF